A selection of T cell receptor beta chains follows, all from one sample in a study of shared clonotypes between healthy human individuals. Assay used: immunoSEQ multiplex PCR; TCRdb lists only in-frame clones, some missing. This repertoire shows 2,500,000 or so clones, more than 80% found once; its top ten account for roughly 0.13%. Sequencing used naive CD4+ T cells sorted from blood. The source of these receptors is a man younger than 35 in good health. The CDR3 runs from the conserved cysteine through the conserved F or W. Fields, in order: V gene, clone size, J gene, CDR3 length, D gene, CDR3 protein, CDR3 DNA. D genes are given only for firm matches. Size tells how often a clone was seen (once, few, many) or the class of an expanded clone, and some rows leave it out.

V gene: TRBV7-2
clone size: NA
J gene: TRBJ2-7
CDR3 length: 13
D gene: NA
CDR3 protein: CASSLEARYEQYF
CDR3 DNA: TGTGCCAGCAGCTTAGAAGCAAGGTACGAGCAGTACTTC

V gene: TRBV28
clone size: NA
J gene: TRBJ2-7
CDR3 length: 15
D gene: NA
CDR3 protein: CASSSNRDLSYEQYF
CDR3 DNA: TGTGCCAGCAGTTCAAACAGGGATCTCTCCTACGAGCAGTACTTC

V gene: TRBV21-1
clone size: NA
J gene: TRBJ2-6
CDR3 length: 17
D gene: NA
CDR3 protein: CASSSNFSRGRGNVLTF
CDR3 DNA: TGTGCCAGCAGCAGTAACTTCTCCAGGGGGCGCGGCAACGTCCTGACTTTC

V gene: TRBV29-1
clone size: NA
J gene: TRBJ2-1
CDR3 length: 15
D gene: NA
CDR3 protein: CSVEGGTGPNNEQFF
CDR3 DNA: TGCAGCGTTGAAGGAGGAACCGGGCCCAACAATGAGCAGTTCTTC

V gene: TRBV5-1
clone size: once
J gene: TRBJ2-1
CDR3 length: 14
D gene: TRBD2
CDR3 protein: CASSLGEGYNEQFF
CDR3 DNA: TGCGCCAGCAGCTTGGGGGAGGGATACAATGAGCAGTTCTTC

V gene: TRBV5-1
clone size: NA
J gene: TRBJ1-6
CDR3 length: 15
D gene: NA
CDR3 protein: CASSPARGYDSPLHF
CDR3 DNA: TGCGCCAGCAGCCCAGCTCGGGGGTACGATTCACCCCTCCACTTT

V gene: TRBV29-1
clone size: NA
J gene: TRBJ1-5
CDR3 length: 15
D gene: TRBD1
CDR3 protein: CSVGFTGDSNQPQHF
CDR3 DNA: TGCAGCGTTGGATTTACAGGGGATTCCAATCAGCCCCAGCATTTT

V gene: TRBV5-1
clone size: NA
J gene: TRBJ2-7
CDR3 length: 13
D gene: NA
CDR3 protein: CASSLQGSHEQYF
CDR3 DNA: TGCGCCAGCAGCTTACAGGGTTCCCACGAGCAGTACTTC

V gene: TRBV27
clone size: NA
J gene: TRBJ2-2
CDR3 length: 18
D gene: TRBD2
CDR3 protein: CASSFWAGETFRTGELFF
CDR3 DNA: TGTGCCAGCAGTTTCTGGGCGGGGGAGACCTTTCGGACCGGGGAGCTGTTTTTT

V gene: TRBV6-1
clone size: NA
J gene: TRBJ2-7
CDR3 length: 11
D gene: NA
CDR3 protein: CASLAAYEQYF
CDR3 DNA: TGTGCCAGCCTGGCAGCCTACGAGCAGTACTTC

V gene: TRBV10-3
clone size: NA
J gene: TRBJ1-1
CDR3 length: 16
D gene: NA
CDR3 protein: CAISEWGGDMNTEAFF
CDR3 DNA: TGTGCCATCAGTGAGTGGGGGGGGGACATGAACACTGAAGCTTTCTTT

V gene: TRBV18
clone size: NA
J gene: TRBJ1-1
CDR3 length: 15
D gene: NA
CDR3 protein: CASSPQQGRNTEAFF
CDR3 DNA: TGTGCCAGCTCACCGCAACAGGGCAGGAACACTGAAGCTTTCTTT

V gene: TRBV16
clone size: NA
J gene: TRBJ2-3
CDR3 length: 14
D gene: NA
CDR3 protein: CASSQSSATDTQYF
CDR3 DNA: TGTGCCAGCAGCCAATCCTCCGCGACAGATACGCAGTATTTT

V gene: TRBV15
clone size: once
J gene: TRBJ2-3
CDR3 length: 17
D gene: TRBD2
CDR3 protein: CATSRVRSGGRTDTQYF
CDR3 DNA: TGTGCCACCAGCAGAGTAAGGAGCGGGGGCCGCACAGATACGCAGTATTTT

V gene: TRBV10-2
clone size: NA
J gene: TRBJ2-3
CDR3 length: 15
D gene: TRBD2
CDR3 protein: CASSEVAGAADTQYF
CDR3 DNA: TGCGCCAGCAGTGAGGTAGCGGGAGCGGCAGATACGCAGTATTTT

V gene: TRBV2
clone size: NA
J gene: TRBJ2-1
CDR3 length: 15
D gene: TRBD2
CDR3 protein: CASSSGLGQGNEQFF
CDR3 DNA: TGTGCCAGCAGTTCCGGACTAGGTCAGGGCAATGAGCAGTTCTTC

V gene: TRBV28
clone size: NA
J gene: TRBJ2-3
CDR3 length: 14
D gene: NA
CDR3 protein: CASSTKLGTDTQYF
CDR3 DNA: TGTGCCAGCAGCACCAAATTGGGCACAGATACGCAGTATTTT

V gene: TRBV28
clone size: NA
J gene: TRBJ1-2
CDR3 length: 13
D gene: NA
CDR3 protein: CASSQAGIRGYTF
CDR3 DNA: TGTGCCAGCAGTCAGGCAGGGATAAGGGGCTACACCTTC

V gene: TRBV5-1
clone size: NA
J gene: TRBJ1-1
CDR3 length: 14
D gene: TRBD1
CDR3 protein: CASRAGTANTEAFF
CDR3 DNA: TGCGCCAGCAGGGCCGGGACAGCTAACACTGAAGCTTTCTTT

V gene: TRBV10-2
clone size: NA
J gene: TRBJ2-6
CDR3 length: 18
D gene: TRBD2
CDR3 protein: CASSLRGAGVSGANVLTF
CDR3 DNA: TGCGCCAGCAGCCTGAGGGGAGCGGGGGTCTCTGGGGCCAACGTCCTGACTTTC

V gene: TRBV4-1
clone size: NA
J gene: TRBJ1-6
CDR3 length: 15
D gene: NA
CDR3 protein: CASSQGGQGNSPLHF
CDR3 DNA: TGCGCCAGCAGCCAAGGAGGGCAGGGAAATTCACCCCTCCACTTT

V gene: TRBV5-5
clone size: NA
J gene: TRBJ1-5
CDR3 length: 13
D gene: NA
CDR3 protein: CASSLVTYQPQHF
CDR3 DNA: TGTGCCAGCAGCTTGGTTACCTATCAGCCCCAGCATTTT

V gene: TRBV10-3
clone size: few
J gene: TRBJ2-5
CDR3 length: 13
D gene: NA
CDR3 protein: CAISESGKETQYF
CDR3 DNA: TGTGCCATCAGTGAGTCGGGGAAAGAGACCCAGTACTTC

V gene: TRBV7-9
clone size: NA
J gene: TRBJ1-1
CDR3 length: 13
D gene: NA
CDR3 protein: CASSLLEHTEAFF
CDR3 DNA: TGTGCCAGCAGCTTACTCGAGCACACTGAAGCTTTCTTT

V gene: TRBV5-6
clone size: NA
J gene: TRBJ1-5
CDR3 length: 15
D gene: NA
CDR3 protein: CASSLGGGAGQPQHF
CDR3 DNA: TGTGCCAGCAGCTTGGGCGGGGGGGCTGGTCAGCCCCAGCATTTT

V gene: TRBV11-2
clone size: NA
J gene: TRBJ2-1
CDR3 length: 14
D gene: NA
CDR3 protein: CASSLDWTSSEQFF
CDR3 DNA: TGTGCCAGCAGCTTAGATTGGACTTCCAGTGAGCAGTTCTTC

V gene: TRBV5-3
clone size: NA
J gene: TRBJ2-7
CDR3 length: 22
D gene: NA
CDR3 protein: CARSLRQAQSLRLAGGAYEQYF
CDR3 DNA: TGTGCCAGAAGCTTACGACAGGCCCAAAGCCTGAGACTAGCCGGTGGGGCCTACGAGCAGTACTTC

V gene: TRBV2
clone size: NA
J gene: TRBJ1-1
CDR3 length: 13
D gene: NA
CDR3 protein: CASSVFERGRAFF
CDR3 DNA: TGTGCCAGCAGTGTCTTCGAAAGGGGTAGAGCTTTCTTT

V gene: TRBV7-2
clone size: NA
J gene: TRBJ2-7
CDR3 length: 15
D gene: TRBD2
CDR3 protein: CASSSTSGYSYEQYF
CDR3 DNA: TGTGCCAGCAGCTCGACTAGCGGATACTCCTACGAGCAGTACTTC

V gene: TRBV5-6
clone size: NA
J gene: TRBJ1-5
CDR3 length: 16
D gene: NA
CDR3 protein: CASSFRDTGSNQPQHF
CDR3 DNA: TGTGCCAGCAGCTTCCGGGACACTGGGAGCAATCAGCCCCAGCATTTT

V gene: TRBV9
clone size: NA
J gene: TRBJ2-7
CDR3 length: 15
D gene: TRBD2
CDR3 protein: CASSVERDYSYEQYF
CDR3 DNA: TGTGCCAGCAGCGTAGAGAGGGACTACTCCTACGAGCAGTACTTC

V gene: TRBV12-2
clone size: NA
J gene: TRBJ2-3
CDR3 length: 14
D gene: NA
CDR3 protein: CASRLGDSTDTQYF
CDR3 DNA: TGTGCAAGTCGCTTAGGGGATAGCACAGATACGCAGTATTTT

V gene: TRBV9
clone size: NA
J gene: TRBJ2-2
CDR3 length: 17
D gene: NA
CDR3 protein: CASSVGQTLGVTGELFF
CDR3 DNA: TGTGCCAGCAGCGTAGGGCAAACCCTGGGAGTCACCGGGGAGCTGTTTTTT

V gene: TRBV5-1
clone size: NA
J gene: TRBJ2-7
CDR3 length: 17
D gene: NA
CDR3 protein: CASSLGVFGGTTYEQYF
CDR3 DNA: TGCGCCAGCAGCTTGGGGGTATTCGGCGGGACAACCTACGAGCAGTACTTC

V gene: TRBV6-5
clone size: NA
J gene: TRBJ1-2
CDR3 length: 15
D gene: TRBD1
CDR3 protein: CASTDPSTGSYGYTF
CDR3 DNA: TGTGCCAGCACCGACCCCTCGACAGGGAGCTATGGCTACACCTTC

V gene: TRBV6-5
clone size: NA
J gene: TRBJ1-6
CDR3 length: 15
D gene: TRBD1
CDR3 protein: CASSRLRDRVSPLHF
CDR3 DNA: TGTGCCAGCAGCCGCCTTAGGGACAGGGTTTCACCCCTCCACTTT

V gene: TRBV5-1
clone size: NA
J gene: TRBJ2-3
CDR3 length: 13
D gene: TRBD1
CDR3 protein: CASSLRQGDTQYF
CDR3 DNA: TGCGCCAGCAGCTTACGACAGGGGGATACGCAGTATTTT

V gene: TRBV2
clone size: once
J gene: TRBJ2-5
CDR3 length: 15
D gene: TRBD2
CDR3 protein: CASIEGGLGQETQYF
CDR3 DNA: TGTGCCAGCATCGAAGGGGGACTAGGTCAAGAGACCCAGTACTTC

V gene: TRBV6-5
clone size: few
J gene: TRBJ2-2
CDR3 length: 13
D gene: NA
CDR3 protein: CASSYSISQELFF
CDR3 DNA: TGTGCCAGCAGTTACTCGATCTCCCAGGAGCTGTTTTTT

V gene: TRBV9
clone size: NA
J gene: TRBJ2-1
CDR3 length: 14
D gene: TRBD1
CDR3 protein: CASSADQGQGEQFF
CDR3 DNA: TGTGCCAGCAGCGCCGATCAGGGACAGGGGGAGCAGTTCTTC

V gene: TRBV7-8
clone size: NA
J gene: TRBJ2-7
CDR3 length: 15
D gene: NA
CDR3 protein: CASSLAGAVTDEQYF
CDR3 DNA: TGTGCCAGCAGCTTAGCAGGGGCGGTTACGGACGAGCAGTACTTC

V gene: TRBV7-2
clone size: NA
J gene: TRBJ2-5
CDR3 length: 13
D gene: NA
CDR3 protein: CASSLSQGETQYF
CDR3 DNA: TGTGCCAGCAGCTTAAGCCAGGGAGAGACCCAGTACTTC

V gene: TRBV10-3
clone size: NA
J gene: TRBJ1-3
CDR3 length: 15
D gene: NA
CDR3 protein: CAIRDPGGSGNTIYF
CDR3 DNA: TGTGCCATCAGGGACCCTGGGGGCTCTGGAAACACCATATATTTT

V gene: TRBV28
clone size: NA
J gene: TRBJ1-5
CDR3 length: 12
D gene: NA
CDR3 protein: CASSLEGQPQHF
CDR3 DNA: TGTGCCAGCAGTTTGGAAGGTCAGCCCCAGCATTTT

V gene: TRBV5-1
clone size: few
J gene: TRBJ2-5
CDR3 length: 15
D gene: TRBD1
CDR3 protein: CASSPGTGGQETQYF
CDR3 DNA: TGCGCCAGCAGCCCCGGGACAGGGGGCCAAGAGACCCAGTACTTC

V gene: TRBV30
clone size: NA
J gene: TRBJ1-1
CDR3 length: 15
D gene: TRBD1
CDR3 protein: CAWRGGQVRNTEAFF
CDR3 DNA: TGTGCCTGGAGGGGCGGACAGGTCCGGAACACTGAAGCTTTCTTT

V gene: TRBV9
clone size: once
J gene: TRBJ2-1
CDR3 length: 13
D gene: NA
CDR3 protein: CASSVVGGSEQFF
CDR3 DNA: TGTGCCAGCAGCGTAGTTGGGGGGAGTGAGCAGTTCTTC

V gene: TRBV19
clone size: NA
J gene: TRBJ1-2
CDR3 length: 14
D gene: NA
CDR3 protein: CASALEEANYGYTF
CDR3 DNA: TGTGCCAGTGCCTTAGAAGAAGCTAACTATGGCTACACCTTC

V gene: TRBV5-1
clone size: NA
J gene: TRBJ2-7
CDR3 length: 15
D gene: TRBD2
CDR3 protein: CASSLTSGGTYEQYF
CDR3 DNA: TGCGCCAGCAGCTTAACTAGCGGGGGAACCTACGAGCAGTACTTC

V gene: TRBV7-9
clone size: once
J gene: TRBJ2-7
CDR3 length: 14
D gene: TRBD1
CDR3 protein: CASSPRDRVYEQYF
CDR3 DNA: TGTGCCAGCAGCCCCCGGGACAGGGTCTACGAGCAGTACTTC

V gene: TRBV19
clone size: NA
J gene: TRBJ1-6
CDR3 length: 13
D gene: TRBD1
CDR3 protein: CASTRDRGSPLHF
CDR3 DNA: TGTGCCAGTACAAGAGACAGGGGGTCACCCCTCCACTTT

V gene: TRBV5-6
clone size: NA
J gene: TRBJ2-5
CDR3 length: 18
D gene: TRBD2
CDR3 protein: CASSPGLAGGAIRETQYF
CDR3 DNA: TGTGCCAGCAGCCCCGGACTAGCGGGAGGCGCCATACGGGAGACCCAGTACTTC

V gene: TRBV5-1
clone size: once
J gene: TRBJ1-3
CDR3 length: 17
D gene: NA
CDR3 protein: CASSLGGQVFSGNTIYF
CDR3 DNA: TGCGCCAGCAGCTTGGGGGGGCAGGTTTTCTCTGGAAACACCATATATTTT

V gene: TRBV10-3
clone size: NA
J gene: TRBJ2-5
CDR3 length: 12
D gene: NA
CDR3 protein: CAISLAKETQYF
CDR3 DNA: TGTGCCATCTCTCTAGCGAAGGAGACCCAGTACTTC

V gene: TRBV27
clone size: NA
J gene: TRBJ1-2
CDR3 length: 12
D gene: NA
CDR3 protein: CASSSGPGGYTF
CDR3 DNA: TGTGCCAGCAGTTCGGGGCCCGGGGGCTACACCTTC

V gene: TRBV5-1
clone size: few
J gene: TRBJ1-1
CDR3 length: 14
D gene: TRBD1
CDR3 protein: CASSKDRGNTEAFF
CDR3 DNA: TGCGCCAGCAGCAAAGACAGGGGGAACACTGAAGCTTTCTTT

V gene: TRBV25-1
clone size: NA
J gene: TRBJ1-1
CDR3 length: 13
D gene: NA
CDR3 protein: CASSALENTEAFF
CDR3 DNA: TGTGCCAGCAGCGCCCTTGAGAACACTGAAGCTTTCTTT

V gene: TRBV4-2
clone size: NA
J gene: TRBJ2-6
CDR3 length: 18
D gene: TRBD2
CDR3 protein: CASSQELAGGTGANVLTF
CDR3 DNA: TGTGCCAGCAGCCAAGAACTAGCGGGGGGTACTGGGGCCAACGTCCTGACTTTC

V gene: TRBV27
clone size: NA
J gene: TRBJ1-5
CDR3 length: 16
D gene: NA
CDR3 protein: CASKSLGWSPNQPQHF
CDR3 DNA: TGTGCCAGCAAGTCTCTCGGGTGGTCCCCCAATCAGCCCCAGCATTTT